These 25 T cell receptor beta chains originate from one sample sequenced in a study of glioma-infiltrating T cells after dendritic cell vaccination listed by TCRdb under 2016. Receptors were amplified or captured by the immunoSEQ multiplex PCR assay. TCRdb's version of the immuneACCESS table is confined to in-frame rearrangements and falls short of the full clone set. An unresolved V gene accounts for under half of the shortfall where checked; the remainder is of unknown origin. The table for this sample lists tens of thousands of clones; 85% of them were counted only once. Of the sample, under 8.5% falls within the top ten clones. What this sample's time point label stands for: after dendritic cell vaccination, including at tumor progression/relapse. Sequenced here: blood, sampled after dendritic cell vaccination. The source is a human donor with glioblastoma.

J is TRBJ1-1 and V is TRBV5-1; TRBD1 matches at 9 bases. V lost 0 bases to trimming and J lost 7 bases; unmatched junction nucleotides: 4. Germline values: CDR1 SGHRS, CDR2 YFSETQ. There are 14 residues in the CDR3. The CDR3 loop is CASSLDRGQGEAFF. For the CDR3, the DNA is TGCGCCAGCAGCTTGGACAGGGGGCAGGGTGAAGCTTTCTTT.

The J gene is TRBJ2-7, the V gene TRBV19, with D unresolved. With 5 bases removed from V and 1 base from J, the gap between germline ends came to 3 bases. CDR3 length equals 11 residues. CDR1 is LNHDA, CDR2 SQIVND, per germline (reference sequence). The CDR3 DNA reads TGTGCCAGTAGTCTATCCTACGAGCAGTACTTC. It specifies CASSLSYEQYF.

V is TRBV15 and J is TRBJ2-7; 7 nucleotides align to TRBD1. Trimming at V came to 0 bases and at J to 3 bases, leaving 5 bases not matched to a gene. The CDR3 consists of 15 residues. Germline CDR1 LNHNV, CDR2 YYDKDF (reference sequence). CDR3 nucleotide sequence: TGTGCCACCAGCAGAGACAGTGGGACAGACTACGAGCAGTACTTC. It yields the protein CATSRDSGTDYEQYF.

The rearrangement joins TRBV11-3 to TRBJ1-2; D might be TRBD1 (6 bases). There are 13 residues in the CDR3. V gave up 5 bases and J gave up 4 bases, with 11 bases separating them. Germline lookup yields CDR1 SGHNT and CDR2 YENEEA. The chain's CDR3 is CASSGGNGYGYTF. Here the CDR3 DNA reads TGTGCCAGCAGCGGGGGCAACGGCTATGGCTACACCTTC.

The CDR3 nucleotides are TGTGCCAGCAGCTTGGGATGGGAGCAGGGGCCTATATATTTT. Translation: CASSLGWEQGPIYF. The V call is TRBV5-6, the J call TRBJ1-3, with a weak D call TRBD1 (6 bases). The CDR3 runs to 14 residues. The V and J ends lost 0 bases and 13 bases respectively, with 17 bases between them. CDR1 SGHDT and CDR2 YYEEEE come from the germline V gene.

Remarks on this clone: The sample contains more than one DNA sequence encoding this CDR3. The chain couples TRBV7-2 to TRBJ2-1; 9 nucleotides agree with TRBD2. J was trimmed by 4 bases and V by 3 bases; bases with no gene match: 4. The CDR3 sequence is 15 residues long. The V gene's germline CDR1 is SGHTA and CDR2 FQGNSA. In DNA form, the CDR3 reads TGTGCCAGCAGCTTTCCGGCGGGGGGGTACAATGAGCAGTTCTTC. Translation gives CASSFPAGGYNEQFF.

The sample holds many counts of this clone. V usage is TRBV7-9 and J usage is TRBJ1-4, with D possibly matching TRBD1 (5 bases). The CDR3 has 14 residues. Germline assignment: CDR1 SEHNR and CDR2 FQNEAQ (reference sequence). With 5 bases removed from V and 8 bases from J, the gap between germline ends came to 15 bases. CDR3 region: CASSEGQGGEKLFF. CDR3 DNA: TGTGCCAGCAGCGAGGGCCAGGGAGGGGAAAAACTGTTTTTT.

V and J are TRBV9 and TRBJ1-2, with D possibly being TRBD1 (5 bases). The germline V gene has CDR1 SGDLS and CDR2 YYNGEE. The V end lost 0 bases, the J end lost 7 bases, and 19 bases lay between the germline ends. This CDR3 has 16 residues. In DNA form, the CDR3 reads TGTGCCAGCAGCGTAGAATCTTGGTCAGGGCTTGTTGGCTACACCTTC. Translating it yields CASSVESWSGLVGYTF. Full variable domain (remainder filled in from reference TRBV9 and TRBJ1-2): DSGVTQTPKHLITATGQRVTLRCSPRSGDLSVYWYQQSLDQGLQFLIQYYNGEERAKGNILERFSAQQFPDLHSELNLSSLELGDSALYFCASSVESWSGLVGYTFGSGTRLTVV.

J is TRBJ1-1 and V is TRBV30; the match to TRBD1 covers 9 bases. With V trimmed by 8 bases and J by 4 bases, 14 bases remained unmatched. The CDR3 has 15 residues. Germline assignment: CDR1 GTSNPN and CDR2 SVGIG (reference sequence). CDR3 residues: CARLGTGRDRTEAFF. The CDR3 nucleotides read TGTGCCAGACTCGGGACAGGGAGGGATCGCACTGAAGCTTTCTTT. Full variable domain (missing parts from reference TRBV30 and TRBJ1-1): SQTIHQWPATLVQPVGSPLSLECTVEGTSNPNLYWYRQAAGRGLQLLFYSVGIGQISSEVPQNLSASRPQDRQFILSSKKLLLSDSGFYLCARLGTGRDRTEAFFGQGTRLTVV.

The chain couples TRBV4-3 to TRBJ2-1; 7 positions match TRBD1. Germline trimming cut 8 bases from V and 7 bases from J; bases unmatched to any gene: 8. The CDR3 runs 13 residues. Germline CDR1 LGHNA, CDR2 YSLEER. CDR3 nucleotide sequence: TGCGCCAGCGGGAAGACAGGGTGGAATGAGCAGTTCTTC. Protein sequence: CASGKTGWNEQFF.

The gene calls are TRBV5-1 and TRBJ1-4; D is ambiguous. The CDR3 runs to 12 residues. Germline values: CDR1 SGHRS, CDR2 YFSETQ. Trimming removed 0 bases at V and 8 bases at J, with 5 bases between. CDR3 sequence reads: CASSLAGEKLFF. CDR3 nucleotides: TGCGCCAGCAGCTTGGCCGGGGAAAAACTGTTTTTT.

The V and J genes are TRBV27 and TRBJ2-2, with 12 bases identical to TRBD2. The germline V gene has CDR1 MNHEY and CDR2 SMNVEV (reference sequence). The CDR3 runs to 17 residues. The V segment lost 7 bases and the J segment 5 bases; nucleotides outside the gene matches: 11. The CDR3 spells CASNPLPLAGGTGELFF. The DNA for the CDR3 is TGTGCCAGCAATCCCCTCCCCCTAGCGGGGGGGACCGGGGAGCTGTTTTTT.

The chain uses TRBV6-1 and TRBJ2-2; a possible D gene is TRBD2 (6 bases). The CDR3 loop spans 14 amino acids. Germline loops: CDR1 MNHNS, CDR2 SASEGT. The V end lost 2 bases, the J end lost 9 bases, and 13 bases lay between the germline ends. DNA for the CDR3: TGTGCCAGCAGTGAACTAGTCGGGAGTTGGGAGCTGTTTTTT. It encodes CASSELVGSWELFF.

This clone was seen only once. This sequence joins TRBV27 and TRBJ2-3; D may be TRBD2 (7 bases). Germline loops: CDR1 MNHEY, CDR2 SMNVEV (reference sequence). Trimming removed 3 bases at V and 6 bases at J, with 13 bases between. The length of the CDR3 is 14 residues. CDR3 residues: CASSLGGPVDTQYF. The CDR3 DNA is TGTGCCAGCAGTTTGGGGGGGCCGGTCGATACGCAGTATTTT.

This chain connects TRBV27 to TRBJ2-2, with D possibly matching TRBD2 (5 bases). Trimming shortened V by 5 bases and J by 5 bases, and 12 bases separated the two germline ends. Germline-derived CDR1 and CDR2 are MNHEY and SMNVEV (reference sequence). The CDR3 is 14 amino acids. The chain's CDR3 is CASSDLAATGELFF. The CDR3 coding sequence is TGTGCCAGCAGTGATCTAGCAGCTACCGGGGAGCTGTTTTTT.

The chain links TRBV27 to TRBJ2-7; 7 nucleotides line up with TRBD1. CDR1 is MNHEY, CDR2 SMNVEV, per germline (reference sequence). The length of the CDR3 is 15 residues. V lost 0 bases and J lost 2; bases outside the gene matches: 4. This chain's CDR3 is CASSLSMGQTYEQYF. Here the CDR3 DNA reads TGTGCCAGCAGTTTATCCATGGGACAGACCTACGAGCAGTACTTC.

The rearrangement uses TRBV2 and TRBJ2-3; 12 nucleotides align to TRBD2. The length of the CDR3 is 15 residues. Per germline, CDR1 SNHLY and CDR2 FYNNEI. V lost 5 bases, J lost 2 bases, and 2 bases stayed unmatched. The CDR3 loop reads CASSRLAGDTDTQYF. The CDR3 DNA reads TGTGCCAGCAGTCGACTAGCGGGGGACACAGATACGCAGTATTTT.

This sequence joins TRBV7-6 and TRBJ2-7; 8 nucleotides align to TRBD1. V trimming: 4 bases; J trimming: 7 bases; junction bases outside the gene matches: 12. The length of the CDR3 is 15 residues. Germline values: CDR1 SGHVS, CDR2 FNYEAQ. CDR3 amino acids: CASSSARDRGMEQYF. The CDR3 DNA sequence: TGTGCCAGCAGCTCTGCCCGAGACAGGGGAATGGAGCAGTACTTC. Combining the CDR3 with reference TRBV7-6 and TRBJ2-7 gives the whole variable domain GAGVSQSPRYKVTKRGQDVALRCDPISGHVSLYWYRQALGQGPEFLTYFNYEAQQDKSGLPNDRFSAERPEGSISTLTIQRTEQRDSAMYRCASSSARDRGMEQYFGPGTRLTVT.

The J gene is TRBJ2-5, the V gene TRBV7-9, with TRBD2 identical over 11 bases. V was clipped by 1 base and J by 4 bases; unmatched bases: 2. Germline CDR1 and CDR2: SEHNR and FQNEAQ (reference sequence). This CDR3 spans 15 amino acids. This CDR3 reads CASSLGLAGGETQYF. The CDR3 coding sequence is TGTGCCAGCAGCTTAGGGCTAGCGGGAGGAGAGACCCAGTACTTC.

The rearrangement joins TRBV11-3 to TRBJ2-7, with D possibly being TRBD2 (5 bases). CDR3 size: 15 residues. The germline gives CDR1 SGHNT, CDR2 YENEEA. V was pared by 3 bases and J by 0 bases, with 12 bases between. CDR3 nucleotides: TGTGCCAGCAGCTTCCGAGGGAGCCCCTCCTACGAGCAGTACTTC. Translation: CASSFRGSPSYEQYF.

In DNA form, the CDR3 reads TGCGCCAGCAGCCAAAACCCGACTAGCGAGGCAGATACGCAGTATTTT. Translated, it gives CASSQNPTSEADTQYF. The chain links TRBV4-3 to TRBJ2-3; 8 bases fit TRBD2. The CDR3 loop spans 16 amino acids. The V gene end was trimmed by 2 bases and the J gene end by 4 bases; junction bases not matched to a gene: 8. Germline loops: CDR1 LGHNA, CDR2 YSLEER.

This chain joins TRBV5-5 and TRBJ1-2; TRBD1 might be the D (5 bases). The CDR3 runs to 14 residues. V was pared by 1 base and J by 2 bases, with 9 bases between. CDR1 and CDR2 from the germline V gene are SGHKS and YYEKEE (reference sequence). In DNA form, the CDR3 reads TGTGCCAGCAGCTTGTCAGGGCACAACTATGGCTACACCTTC. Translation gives CASSLSGHNYGYTF.

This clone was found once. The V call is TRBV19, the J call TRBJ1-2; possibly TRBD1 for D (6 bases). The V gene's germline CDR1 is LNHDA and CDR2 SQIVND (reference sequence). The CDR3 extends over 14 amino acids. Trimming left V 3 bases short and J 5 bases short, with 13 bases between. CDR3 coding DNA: TGTGCCAGTAGTATCTCCGGGGGGCTGTATGGCTACACCTTC. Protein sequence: CASSISGGLYGYTF.

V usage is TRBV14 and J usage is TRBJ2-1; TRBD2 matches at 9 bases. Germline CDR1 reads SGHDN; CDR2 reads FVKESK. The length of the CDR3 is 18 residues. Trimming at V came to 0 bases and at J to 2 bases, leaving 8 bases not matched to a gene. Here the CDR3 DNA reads TGTGCCAGCAGCCAAGATCGACGGCGGGGGGGCCCCTACAATGAGCAGTTCTTC. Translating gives CASSQDRRRGGPYNEQFF.

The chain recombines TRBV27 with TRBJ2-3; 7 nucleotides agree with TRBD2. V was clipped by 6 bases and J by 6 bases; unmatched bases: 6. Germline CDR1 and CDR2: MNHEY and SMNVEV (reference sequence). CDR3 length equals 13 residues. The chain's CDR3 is CASRPMGGDTQYF. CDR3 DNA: TGTGCCAGCAGACCTATGGGGGGGGATACGCAGTATTTT.